A single sample is the source of the 22 T cell receptor beta chains below, sequenced in a study of identical twins. MiXCR was run by TCRdb on the 5' RACE reads, yielding one entry per CDR3 protein. In the table there are about 890,000 distinct CDR3 sequences, around 12% of which are singletons. A further study also used this sample, focusing on yellow fever vaccine responses in identical twins.

Sequencing was performed on PBMCs. The receptors shown here come from a woman under 30 in good health.

The V call is TRBV2, the J call TRBJ2-7, with D possibly TRBD1 on 6 matching bases. Germline V gene data show CDR1 as SNHLY and CDR2 as FYNNEI. V was cut by 3 bases and J by 3 bases, with 9 bases left in between. The CDR3 runs 13 residues. DNA for the CDR3: TGTGCCAGCAGTGAGGCAGGGGTCTACGAGCAGTACTTC. Translating it yields CASSEAGVYEQYF.

This clonotype was observed a handful of times. This sequence joins TRBV7-9 and TRBJ2-7; no clear D gene. The CDR3 length is 13 residues. The germline V gene encodes CDR1 SEHNR and CDR2 FQNEAQ (reference sequence). V was pared by 5 bases and J by 4 bases, with 12 bases between. The CDR3 sequence is CASSIAGDYEQYV. CDR3 nucleotide sequence: TGTGCCAGCAGCATCGCCGGCGATTACGAGCAGTACGTC.

This rearrangement joins TRBV5-5 to TRBJ2-1; TRBD2 agrees at 11 bases. V lost 3 bases, J lost 9 bases, and 14 bases stayed unmatched. This CDR3 spans 17 amino acids. Germline-derived CDR1 and CDR2 are SGHKS and YYEKEE (reference sequence). The CDR3 reads CASSSIGLAGGYSEQFF. The CDR3 region has the DNA TGTGCCAGCAGCTCGATTGGACTAGCGGGCGGTTATAGTGAGCAGTTCTTC. The full variable domain, completed using reference TRBV5-5 and TRBJ2-1, is DAGVTQSPTHLIKTRGQQVTLRCSPISGHKSVSWYQQVLGQGPQFIFQYYEKEERGRGNFPDRFSARQFPNYSSELNVNALLLGDSALYLCASSSIGLAGGYSEQFFGPGTRLTVL.

The V call is TRBV7-9, the J call TRBJ1-1; TRBD1 might be the D (5 bases). Germline V gene sequence: CDR1 SEHNR, CDR2 FQNEAQ (reference sequence). CDR3 length equals 15 residues. V lost 5 bases and J 3 bases, leaving 16 bases between the germline ends. The CDR3, as DNA: TGTGCCAGCAGCCAAACGAGAGGGACGGACACTGAAGCTTTCTTT. Protein: CASSQTRGTDTEAFF.

This chain uses TRBV20-1 with TRBJ1-1, with D hard to call. Trimming pared 6 bases from V and 3 bases from J, leaving 14 bases between. Germline CDR1 is DFQATT and CDR2 is SNEGSKA (reference sequence). The length of the CDR3 is 13 residues. The CDR3 sequence is CSAGILGDTEAFF. In nucleotides, the CDR3 is TGCAGTGCGGGGATCCTTGGTGACACTGAAGCTTTCTTT.

This clonotype has ten or more counts. V and J are TRBV6-6 and TRBJ2-2, with D perhaps matching TRBD1 or TRBD2 (7 bases each). CDR1 and CDR2 (germline): MNHNY, SVGAGI (reference sequence). V lost 6 bases, J lost 4 bases, and 15 bases lay in between. The CDR3 is made up of 15 amino acids. This CDR3 reads CASSSGTVGTGELFF. The CDR3 DNA reads TGTGCCAGCAGCAGCGGGACAGTAGGCACCGGGGAGCTGTTTTTT.

In DNA, the CDR3 is TGCAGTGCGTCCCCCGGGACTAGTTCGGGAGGGGCCAACGTCCTGACTTTC. Encoded protein: CSASPGTSSGGANVLTF. The gene calls are TRBV20-1 and TRBJ2-6; 8 nucleotides agree with TRBD2. Germline V gene sequence: CDR1 DFQATT, CDR2 SNEGSKA (reference sequence). The CDR3 loop spans 17 amino acids. V dropped 6 bases and J dropped 4; count of bases not matched to a gene: 14.

This clonotype was picked up a small number of times. The V gene is TRBV6-1, the J gene TRBJ2-2, with D uncertain. V was shortened by 0 bases and J by 4 bases, with 3 bases between the two germline ends. The CDR3 totals 13 residues. Germline CDR1 reads MNHNS; CDR2 reads SASEGT. DNA of the CDR3: TGTGCCAGCAGTGAAGCGTTCACCGGGGAGCTGTTTTTT. Translation gives CASSEAFTGELFF.

The chain links TRBV7-8 to TRBJ2-7; TRBD1 is a possible D gene (7 bases). V was pared by 5 bases and J by 6 bases, with 20 bases between. This CDR3 has 15 residues. The germline gives CDR1 SGHVS, CDR2 FQNEAQ. In DNA, the CDR3 is TGTGCCAGCAGCGCCAGACGTGACAGGGAGGCCGAGCAGTACGTC. This gives the protein CASSARRDREAEQYV.

J is TRBJ2-2 and V is TRBV28; 7 positions agree with TRBD2. The CDR3 is 15 amino acids. CDR1 and CDR2 from the germline V gene are MDHEN and SYDVKM. The J segment lost 7 bases and the V segment lost 4 bases, leaving 9 bases of the junction unmatched. The CDR3 nucleotides read TGTGCCAGCAGTTCCGAGGGAGGGCCTATCGGGGAGCTGTTTTTT. It translates to CASSSEGGPIGELFF.

The chain combines TRBV25-1 with TRBJ2-5; unclear D gene. The CDR3 has 14 amino acids. V shed 2 bases and J shed 1 base, with 8 bases lying between them. The germline V gene encodes CDR1 MGHDK and CDR2 SYGVNS. The CDR3 DNA follows: TGTGCCAGCAGTGAAAGGGCAGCCCAAGAGACCCAGTACTTC. Translated, it gives CASSERAAQETQYF.

V and J are TRBV7-2 and TRBJ2-5; D not certain. Germline V gene sequence: CDR1 SGHTA, CDR2 FQGNSA. V was pared by 5 bases and J by 1 base, with 11 bases between. The CDR3 covers 14 residues. The chain's CDR3 is CASSRRPSQETQYF. The CDR3 nucleotides read TGTGCCAGCAGCAGACGACCCTCCCAAGAGACCCAGTACTTC. The full variable domain, in which reference TRBV7-2 and TRBJ2-5 provide the parts outside the CDR3, is GAGVSQSPSNKVTEKGKDVELRCDPISGHTALYWYRQSLGQGLEFLIYFQGNSAPDKSGLPSDRFSAERTGGSVSTLTIQRTQQEDSAVYLCASSRRPSQETQYFGPGTRLLVL.

The chain recombines TRBV6-1 with TRBJ2-2; possibly TRBD2 for D (6 bases). CDR3 length equals 15 residues. In germline, CDR1 is MNHNS, CDR2 SASEGT. Between the trimmed V and J ends, which lost 4 bases and 4 bases, there was a span of 13 bases. The CDR3 protein is CASSVPAGSTGELFF. The CDR3 nucleotides are TGTGCCAGCAGTGTTCCGGCGGGATCCACCGGGGAGCTGTTTTTT.

This clonotype was counted a few times. This chain connects TRBV9 to TRBJ1-1; D call uncertain. Deletions cut 6 bases from V and 10 bases from J, with 13 bases between. This CDR3 comprises 11 residues. CDR1 SGDLS and CDR2 YYNGEE come from the germline V gene. The CDR3 DNA sequence: TGTGCCAGCAACCCCGAGGGAGGAGCTTTCTTT. Its protein is CASNPEGGAFF.

V is TRBV6-5 and J is TRBJ2-5, with TRBD1 identical over 7 bases. Germline assignment: CDR1 MNHEY and CDR2 SVGAGI. V trimming: 5 bases; J trimming: 13 bases; junction bases outside the gene matches: 10. There are 12 residues in the CDR3. The CDR3 sequence is CASSHATGERYF. CDR3 DNA sequence: TGTGCCAGCAGTCACGCCACAGGGGAACGGTACTTC.

There are a few counts of this clonotype. The chain is built from TRBV5-1 and TRBJ2-5; 8 bases line up with TRBD1. Germline V CDR1 and CDR2: SGHRS, YFSETQ. The CDR3 contains 15 residues. Unmatched junction bases numbered 6, after V lost 4 bases and J lost 1 base. CDR3: CASSTTGGGQETQYF. DNA for the CDR3: TGCGCCAGCAGCACCACAGGGGGAGGCCAAGAGACCCAGTACTTC.

This clonotype turned up a few times. The rearrangement uses TRBV24-1 and TRBJ1-1, with 8 bases identical to TRBD1. The germline CDR1 and CDR2 sequences are KGHDR and SFDVKD. This CDR3 comprises 12 residues. V lost 7 bases and J lost 7; bases outside the gene matches: 4. This CDR3 is CATRQGVGEAFF. For the CDR3, the DNA is TGTGCCACCAGACAGGGGGTGGGTGAAGCTTTCTTT.

In its sample, this clonotype was seen many times. The rearrangement joins TRBV7-9 to TRBJ2-7; TRBD2 matches 12 bases. Germline CDR1 SEHNR, CDR2 FQNEAQ (reference sequence). V dropped 4 bases and J dropped 4; count of bases not matched to a gene: 2. The CDR3 is 14 amino acids. The CDR3 sequence: CASSSLAGGYEQYF. The DNA for the CDR3 is TGTGCCAGCAGCTCCCTAGCGGGAGGGTACGAGCAGTACTTC.

This clonotype was counted a few times. The rearrangement uses TRBV5-6 and TRBJ2-7; D uncertain. V was pared by 7 bases and J by 5 bases, with 13 bases between. Germline V CDR1 and CDR2: SGHDT, YYEEEE. The CDR3 has 12 residues. The CDR3 DNA is TGTGCCAGCCGCTCGGCGGTCGACGAGCAGTACGTC. This sequence encodes CASRSAVDEQYV.

This clonotype was observed a handful of times. This chain joins TRBV20-1 and TRBJ2-7; 7 bases align to TRBD1. Germline V lookup: CDR1 DFQATT, CDR2 SNEGSKA (reference sequence). The J segment lost 3 bases and the V segment lost 4 bases, leaving 6 bases of the junction unmatched. CDR3 length equals 13 residues. This CDR3 reads CSATGQEIYEQYF. The CDR3 DNA follows: TGCAGTGCTACCGGACAGGAGATCTACGAGCAGTACTTC.

The chain joins TRBV2 to TRBJ1-4; TRBD1 agrees at 8 bases. The trim removed 10 bases at V and 13 bases at J, leaving 11 bases unmatched. The CDR3 runs to 12 residues. Germline V CDR1 and CDR2: SNHLY, FYNNEI. The CDR3 DNA sequence: TGTGCCACCCCGGACAGGGAAAATCGACTGTTTTTT. Translation: CATPDRENRLFF.

This clonotype has more than one count but fewer than ten. In DNA form, the CDR3 reads TGTGCCAGCAGTTACGGGACACAGAATTCACCCCTCCACTTT. Encoded protein: CASSYGTQNSPLHF. The rearrangement uses TRBV6-2 or TRBV6-3 and TRBJ1-6, with D maybe TRBD1 (6 bases). The CDR3 consists of 14 residues. Trimming took 2 bases from V and 7 from J, leaving 9 bases between them. Germline loops: CDR1 MNHEY, CDR2 SVGEGT.